This T cell receptor beta chain was recovered during a study of blood T cell repertoires in COVID-19. Study-wide context: From T cells, B-cell-depleted T cells, or PBMCs came the material, which was cDNA or gDNA.

Study processing details: Reference gene primer amplification gave nucleated cell count estimates. This table comes from immunoSEQ multiplex PCR, and its TCRdb copy is limited to in-frame clones, with some not included. The DNA was the basis for D and trimming; V, J and clone size are from that table. This sample has some 240,000 clones; over 70% occur once, and the top ten carry 7.2%. Trimming shortened V by 7 bases and J by 6 bases, and 16 bases separated the two germline ends. CDR1 and CDR2 from the germline V gene are MNHNY and SVGAGI (reference sequence). The CDR3 has 14 residues. Sequencing was performed on peripheral blood. The chain carries TRBV6-6 and TRBJ1-5; D may be TRBD1 (6 bases). This sequence was found in a woman in her sixties or seventies with acute or convalescent COVID-19. Here the CDR3 reads CASIDQGRTQPQHF. Here the CDR3 DNA reads TGTGCCAGCATTGACCAGGGGCGGACTCAGCCCCAGCATTTT.